Shown below are 26 T cell receptor beta chains from a single sample sequenced in a study of regulatory T cells in long-lasting Graves disease. Time point reported: newly diagnosed GD, antithyroid drugs for less than 3 months. RNA extracted from PBMCs served as the sequencing template. CDR3 regions were amplified by Arm-PCR using iRepertoire HTBI primers to build TCR beta libraries. A single record per CDR3 protein comes from TCRdb applying MiXCR to the multiplex PCR reads. Here the sample spans around 400,000 distinct CDR3 sequences, around 11% being singletons. These data also formed part of another study, on T cells in Graves' hyperthyroidism and ophthalmopathy.

The source material was peripheral blood mononuclear cells (PBMCs), sampled at new diagnosis, from a patient treated with antithyroid drugs. These receptors were obtained from a woman under 30 with Graves disease.

This clonotype was seen a handful of times. The chain carries TRBV7-2 and TRBJ1-5; D ambiguous. From germline, CDR1 is SGHTA and CDR2 FQGNSA. The V end was cut by 2 bases, the J end by 4 bases, with 18 bases between. CDR3 size: 17 residues. The CDR3 sequence: CASSLKGGPYINQPQHF. Written as DNA, the CDR3 is TGTGCCAGCAGCTTAAAGGGCGGGCCCTATATAAATCAGCCCCAGCATTTT.

This clonotype has a count of ten or more. The chain links TRBV10-3 to TRBJ2-5, with a weak D call TRBD1 (6 bases). The germline gives CDR1 ENHRY, CDR2 SYGVKD. V was cut by 8 bases and J by 3 bases, with 19 bases left in between. CDR3 length: 15 residues. The CDR3, as DNA: TGTGCCATCGGGGATGTGACAGGAGCGAAAGAGACCCAGTACTTC. Protein sequence: CAIGDVTGAKETQYF.

This clonotype was observed at least ten times. The chain employs TRBV28 and TRBJ2-5, with D possibly called TRBD1 or TRBD2 (7 bases each). Trimming shortened V by 0 bases and J by 4 bases, and 18 bases separated the two germline ends. Per the germline V gene, CDR1 is MDHEN and CDR2 is SYDVKM. This CDR3 is built from 17 residues. The CDR3 bases are TGTGCCAGCAGTTTATGGCGCAGGGGGGGGATCGGAGAGACCCAGTACTTC. Protein product: CASSLWRRGGIGETQYF.

This clonotype was seen ten or more times. The genes are TRBV12-3 or TRBV12-4 and TRBJ2-5, with D possibly TRBD1 on 8 matching bases. V lost 6 bases to trimming and J lost 0 bases, with 17 bases between them. CDR3 length: 16 amino acids. The CDR3 is CASSYRTGTNQETQYF. The CDR3 DNA sequence: TGTGCCAGCAGCTACAGGACAGGGACTAACCAAGAGACCCAGTACTTC.

This clonotype was seen repeatedly, ten times or more. The CDR3 DNA follows: TGCAGTGCTAGAGTAGACAGGCCGGGGTCACCCCTCCACTTT. Its protein product is CSARVDRPGSPLHF. The rearrangement uses TRBV20-1 and TRBJ1-6; D is possibly TRBD1 (6 bases). In germline, CDR1 is DFQATT, CDR2 SNEGSKA (reference sequence). V lost 1 base and J lost 10, with 14 bases in between. The CDR3 has 14 amino acids.

Regarding this clonotype: The junction shows a germline mismatch at one end, possibly a read error. This chain joins TRBV11-2 and TRBJ1-2; no reliable D call. Germline V gives CDR1 SGHAT, CDR2 FQNNGV. CDR3 length: 13 residues. The CDR3 DNA reads as TGCGCCAGCAGCCAAGTTGAAGGATATGGCTACACCTTC. Amino acids: CASSQVEGYGYTF. The full variable domain, rest sourced from reference TRBV11-2 and TRBJ1-2, is EAGVAQSPRYKIIEKRQSVAFWCNPISGHATLYWYQQILGQGPKLLIQFQNNGVVDDSQLPKDRFSAERLKGVDSTLKIQPAKLEDSAVYLCASSQVEGYGYTFGSGTRLTVV.

This clonotype was recorded at least ten times. The chain combines TRBV20-1 with TRBJ2-3, with TRBD1 as a possible D gene (6 bases). The CDR3 length is 14 residues. Germline-derived CDR1 and CDR2 are DFQATT and SNEGSKA (reference sequence). Trimming left V 3 bases short and J 5 bases short, with 15 bases between. The CDR3 nucleotides read TGCAGTGCTAGCCTCAGGGGCGGAAGAGATACGCAGTATTTT. Residues: CSASLRGGRDTQYF.

In this sample, this clonotype turned up a few times. The J gene is TRBJ2-1, the V gene TRBV7-3, with a weak D call TRBD2 (8 bases). Germline V gene sequence: CDR1 SGHTA, CDR2 FQGTGA. V gave up 5 bases and J gave up 8 bases, with 25 bases separating them. The CDR3 contains 17 residues. CDR3 sequence: CASSPGGRRGAWDEQFF. CDR3 bases: TGTGCCAGCAGCCCAGGGGGTCGGCGGGGGGCGTGGGATGAGCAGTTCTTC.

The table lists this clonotype with a few counts. V gene TRBV29-1 combines with J gene TRBJ1-2; D uncertain. From germline, CDR1 is SQVTM and CDR2 ANQGSEA. This CDR3 is built from 14 residues. V was cut by 0 bases and J by 2 bases, with 10 bases left in between. In DNA form, the CDR3 reads TGCAGCGTTGAAGATCCCAAGGAAAACTATGGCTACACCTTC. It yields the protein CSVEDPKENYGYTF.

This clonotype was found many times. V gene TRBV11-2 combines with J gene TRBJ2-1, with D unclear. The V gene lost 5 bases and the J gene lost 4 bases, with 15 bases spanning the gap. The CDR3 sequence is 15 residues long. Germline-derived CDR1 and CDR2 are SGHAT and FQNNGV. CDR3: CASSPRPGPYNEQFF. The CDR3 nucleotides read TGTGCCAGCAGCCCACGACCAGGACCTTACAATGAGCAGTTCTTC.

The table lists this clonotype with many counts. The V and J genes are TRBV6-1 and TRBJ1-2, with 10 bases lining up with TRBD1. The CDR3 has 15 residues. Germline V gives CDR1 MNHNS, CDR2 SASEGT. After removal of 6 bases from V and 8 bases from J, the junction contained 12 bases not matched to a gene. The CDR3 nucleotides are TGTGCCAGCAGCAACCCGACAGGGGGCTTCGGAGGCTACACCTTC. It specifies CASSNPTGGFGGYTF.

This clonotype was seen many times. This chain connects TRBV4-1 to TRBJ2-7; no reliable D call. Germline lookup yields CDR1 MGHRA and CDR2 YSYEKL. V was trimmed by 3 bases and J by 3 bases, leaving 15 bases between them. This CDR3 region has 15 residues. The CDR3 protein is CASSHGPIADYEQYF. The CDR3 DNA follows: TGCGCCAGCAGCCACGGACCGATTGCTGACTACGAGCAGTACTTC.

This sequence joins TRBV5-6 and TRBJ2-5; D gene uncertain. CDR3 length: 13 amino acids. Trimming pared 0 bases from V and 2 bases from J, leaving 5 bases between. The V gene's germline CDR1 is SGHDT and CDR2 YYEEEE. The chain's CDR3 is CASSLVEQETQYF. CDR3 DNA sequence: TGTGCCAGCAGCTTGGTTGAGCAAGAGACCCAGTACTTC.

This clonotype was seen at least ten times. This chain uses TRBV20-1 with TRBJ2-3; the D gene could be TRBD1 or TRBD2 (5 bases each). Germline CDR1 reads DFQATT; CDR2 reads SNEGSKA (reference sequence). The V end lost 4 bases, the J end lost 3 bases, and 23 bases lay between the germline ends. This CDR3 is 17 amino acids long. CDR3 sequence reads: CSAIGVGEAGYTDTQYF. For the CDR3, the DNA is TGCAGTGCTATCGGCGTGGGGGAAGCTGGGTATACAGATACGCAGTATTTT.

The genes are TRBV10-3 and TRBJ1-2, with D hard to call. V was pared by 3 bases and J by 8 bases, with 10 bases between. This CDR3 spans 12 amino acids. The germline CDR1 and CDR2 sequences are ENHRY and SYGVKD. Here the CDR3 reads CAISDSLGGYTF. The CDR3 nucleotides are TGTGCCATCAGTGACTCCCTGGGAGGCTACACCTTC.

The V gene is TRBV6-1, the J gene TRBJ1-2, with D maybe TRBD1 (5 bases). The germline V gene encodes CDR1 MNHNS and CDR2 SASEGT. V lost 5 bases and J 7 bases, leaving 14 bases between the germline ends. The CDR3 runs to 13 residues. CDR3 loop: CASSRKGSPGYTF. The CDR3 DNA follows: TGTGCCAGCAGTCGGAAGGGGTCACCTGGCTACACCTTC.

Concerning this clonotype itself: A single base separates this from a much larger clone, so it may be a read error. The chain employs TRBV7-2 and TRBJ2-7; 14 bases match TRBD2. V was clipped by 1 base and J by 7 bases; unmatched bases: 6. The CDR3 covers 16 residues. Per germline, CDR1 SGHTA and CDR2 FQGNSA. As DNA, the CDR3 is TGTGCCAGCAGCTTAGGGGGACTAGCGGGGGAATATGAGCAGTACTTC. Its protein is CASSLGGLAGEYEQYF.

This clonotype has a count of ten or more. The chain combines TRBV29-1 with TRBJ2-5; TRBD2 agrees at 10 bases. Germline V lookup: CDR1 SQVTM, CDR2 ANQGSEA. The CDR3 extends over 16 amino acids. V shed 4 bases, J shed 1 base, and the junction held 9 bases outside the gene matches. CDR3 loop: CSVGGLAGEGQETQYF. In DNA, the CDR3 is TGCAGCGTTGGGGGTCTAGCGGGAGAGGGCCAAGAGACCCAGTACTTC.

At least ten counts were recorded for this clonotype. This chain links TRBV2 with TRBJ2-2; 11 bases fit TRBD1. Germline V gene data show CDR1 as SNHLY and CDR2 as FYNNEI. Trimming removed 6 bases from V and 6 bases from J; junction bases left unmatched: 6. This CDR3 has 15 residues. The CDR3 sequence is CASRPGTGGPGELFF. The CDR3 DNA follows: TGTGCCAGCAGACCCGGGACAGGGGGACCCGGGGAGCTGTTTTTT. The whole variable domain, filled in from reference TRBV2 and TRBJ2-2, reads EPEVTQTPSHQVTQMGQEVILRCVPISNHLYFYWYRQILGQKVEFLVSFYNNEISEKSEIFDDQFSVERPDGSNFTLKIRSTKLEDSAMYFCASRPGTGGPGELFFGEGSRLTVL.

This clonotype was seen at least ten times. The J gene is TRBJ2-1, the V gene TRBV12-5; 11 positions match TRBD2. The germline V gene encodes CDR1 LGHNT and CDR2 FRNRAP. Trimming cost V 4 bases and J 5 bases; bases outside gene matches: 7. This CDR3 contains 16 residues. The CDR3 nucleotides are TGTGCTAGTGGTTGGGAACTAGCGGGGGAGAACAATGAGCAGTTCTTC. This translates into CASGWELAGENNEQFF.

There are many counts of this clonotype. The J gene is TRBJ2-7, the V gene TRBV4-1; 10 nucleotides match TRBD2. The CDR3 is 15 amino acids. Looked up from germline, CDR1 is MGHRA and CDR2 is YSYEKL. V trimming: 4 bases; J trimming: 0 bases; junction bases outside the gene matches: 3. Written as DNA, the CDR3 is TGCGCCAGCAGCCTTCTAGCGGGGGACTCCTACGAGCAGTACTTC. Translating it yields CASSLLAGDSYEQYF.

This clonotype was picked up many times. The chain links TRBV24-1 to TRBJ2-1, with D maybe TRBD2 (6 bases). The germline CDR1 and CDR2 sequences are KGHDR and SFDVKD. V shed 4 bases and J shed 6 bases, with 18 bases lying between them. The CDR3 is made up of 16 amino acids. The CDR3 DNA sequence: TGTGCCACCAGTGACCGGTTAATCGTGGGGGGCAATGAGCAGTTCTTC. This sequence encodes CATSDRLIVGGNEQFF.

This clonotype was counted many times. This chain links TRBV28 with TRBJ1-2; 10 bases map to TRBD1. J was trimmed by 4 bases and V by 6 bases; bases with no gene match: 14. CDR1 and CDR2 from the germline V gene are MDHEN and SYDVKM. The CDR3 length is 17 residues. CDR3 nucleotide sequence: TGTGCCAGCAGCTCCCGGGACAGGGGAGAAACAAGCTATGGCTACACCTTC. Translated: CASSSRDRGETSYGYTF.

Ten or more counts support this clonotype. The rearrangement links TRBV7-3 to TRBJ2-2; D gene ambiguous. The germline gives CDR1 SGHTA, CDR2 FQGTGA. The CDR3 covers 17 residues. Between the trimmed V and J ends, which lost 5 bases and 0 bases, there was a span of 16 bases. CDR3 DNA sequence: TGTGCCAGCAGCCAGCTGGGCCCGGGCACGAACACCGGGGAGCTGTTTTTT. It translates to CASSQLGPGTNTGELFF.

This clonotype was counted ten times or more. This chain joins TRBV20-1 and TRBJ1-1; the D is unclear. Trimming shortened V by 5 bases and J by 1 base, and 8 bases separated the two germline ends. Germline values: CDR1 DFQATT, CDR2 SNEGSKA (reference sequence). The CDR3 contains 12 residues. CDR3 DNA: TGCAGTGCTCTCCATCAGAACACTGAAGCTTTCTTT. This gives the protein CSALHQNTEAFF.

The table lists this clonotype with many counts. The chain combines TRBV12-3 or TRBV12-4 with TRBJ1-5; D is undetermined. This CDR3 has 11 residues. V dropped 10 bases and J dropped 6 bases, with 10 bases sitting between them. Here the CDR3 DNA reads TGTGCCATTTCACGTGGTCAGCCCCAGCATTTT. Amino acids: CAISRGQPQHF.